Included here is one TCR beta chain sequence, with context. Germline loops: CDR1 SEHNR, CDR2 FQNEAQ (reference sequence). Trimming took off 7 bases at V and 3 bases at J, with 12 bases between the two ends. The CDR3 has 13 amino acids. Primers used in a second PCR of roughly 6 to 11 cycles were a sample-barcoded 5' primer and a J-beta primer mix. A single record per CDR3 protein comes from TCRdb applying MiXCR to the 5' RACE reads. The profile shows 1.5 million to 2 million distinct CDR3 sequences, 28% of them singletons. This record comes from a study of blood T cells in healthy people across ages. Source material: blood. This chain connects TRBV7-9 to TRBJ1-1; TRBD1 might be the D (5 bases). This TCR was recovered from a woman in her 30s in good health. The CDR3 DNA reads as TGTGCCAGCACCGGGGCCCCTTACACTGAAGCTTTCTTT. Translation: CASTGAPYTEAFF.